A single sample gave rise to the 22 T cell receptor beta chains below, sequenced in a study of monozygotic twins with inflammatory bowel disease. TCRdb re-analyzed the 5' RACE reads; it lists each CDR3 protein once, without DNA. Its table records just over 300,000 distinct CDR3 sequences. The source material was blood. The origin of the receptors is a human donor with ulcerative colitis or Crohn's disease, or a healthy co-twin of an affected twin (not recorded which).

V is TRBV20-1 and J is TRBJ2-2; TCRdb indicates TRBD2, and absent DNA this call remains unverified. In germline, CDR1 is DFQATT, CDR2 SNEGSKA (reference sequence). This CDR3 spans 15 amino acids. The CDR3 spells CSARVGSRGTGELFF.

CDR3: CASRRIPGELFF. The rearrangement joins TRBV2 to TRBJ2-2. The length of the CDR3 is 12 residues. Per germline, CDR1 SNHLY and CDR2 FYNNEI.

This chain uses TRBV12-3 or TRBV12-4 with TRBJ1-3; TCRdb returns TRBD1, unconfirmable since there is no DNA. This CDR3 has 15 residues. This CDR3 reads CASSFSRGQGNTIYF.

The CDR3 spells CAGSQDIRGSYEQYF. The chain employs TRBV4-3 and TRBJ2-7; TCRdb names TRBD1, which stays unverified in the absence of DNA. The germline CDR1 and CDR2 sequences are LGHNA and YSLEER. This CDR3 comprises 15 residues.

The genes are TRBV12-3 or TRBV12-4 and TRBJ2-4; the D call from TCRdb, TRBD2, cannot be confirmed without DNA. The CDR3 runs 20 residues. This CDR3 is CASSLRFFLVRAGTKNMQYF.

The chain uses TRBV7-2 and TRBJ2-2; the D call of TRBD1 rests on TCRdb alone, since no DNA is present to check it. Germline CDR1 SGHTA, CDR2 FQGNSA. The CDR3 runs 16 residues. CDR3 residues: CASSVEGQNFPGELFF.

The J gene is TRBJ2-7, the V gene TRBV28; TCRdb's assignment of TRBD2 cannot be checked, as there is no DNA. The CDR3 is 16 amino acids. The germline V gene encodes CDR1 MDHEN and CDR2 SYDVKM. The CDR3 region is CASSLSGTSGSYEQYF. The full variable domain, rest sourced from reference TRBV28 and TRBJ2-7, is DVKVTQSSRYLVKRTGEKVFLECVQDMDHENMFWYRQDPGLGLRLIYFSYDVKMKEKGDIPEGYSVSREKKERFSLILESASTNQTSMYLCASSLSGTSGSYEQYFGPGTRLTVT.

The chain is built from TRBV6-2 or TRBV6-3 and TRBJ2-7; without DNA, the TCRdb call of TRBD1 cannot be checked. Germline V gene sequence: CDR1 MNHEY, CDR2 SVGEGT. CDR3 length: 13 amino acids. The CDR3 spells CASSYPTPVGQYF.

The chain links TRBV7-9 to TRBJ1-1; TCRdb's D call of TRBD1 is untestable without DNA. Germline V gene lookup returns CDR1 SEHNR and CDR2 FQNEAQ (reference sequence). CDR3 length: 15 amino acids. This CDR3 reads CASSPARGRNTEAFF. Full variable domain (remainder filled in from reference TRBV7-9 and TRBJ1-1): DTGVSQNPRHKITKRGQNVTFRCDPISEHNRLYWYRQTLGQGPEFLTYFQNEAQLEKSRLLSDRFSAERPKGSFSTLEIQRTEQGDSAMYLCASSPARGRNTEAFFGQGTRLTVV.

The V call is TRBV7-2, the J call TRBJ2-1; the TRBD2 assignment by TCRdb is unverifiable without DNA. Germline CDR1 SGHTA, CDR2 FQGNSA. The CDR3 covers 14 residues. The CDR3 protein is CASSPRAGRNEQFF.

The chain carries TRBV27 and TRBJ2-7. Per germline, CDR1 MNHEY and CDR2 SMNVEV (reference sequence). The CDR3 consists of 12 residues. The CDR3 region is CASRHSEARQYF.

The chain has TRBV4-3 and TRBJ2-7; there is no DNA to check the TCRdb D call of TRBD1. Germline V CDR1 and CDR2: LGHNA, YSLEER. This CDR3 has 16 residues. This chain's CDR3 is CASSQDMTGGSYEQYF.

This chain uses TRBV27 with TRBJ2-3; TCRdb designates TRBD1, a call that cannot be tested without DNA. Germline V gene data show CDR1 as MNHEY and CDR2 as SMNVEV (reference sequence). The CDR3 is 15 residues long. The chain's CDR3 is CASSLLVGVTDTQYF.

This chain connects TRBV6-2 or TRBV6-3 to TRBJ1-2. This CDR3 spans 13 amino acids. Germline CDR1 and CDR2: MNHEY and SVGEGT. CDR3 sequence: CASSYQRNYGYTF.

The chain has TRBV7-2 and TRBJ2-5. Germline V gives CDR1 SGHTA, CDR2 FQGNSA. This CDR3 region has 16 residues. The CDR3 sequence: CASSLNGRVFTETQYF.

The V gene is TRBV18, the J gene TRBJ1-1. The CDR3 totals 14 residues. The V gene's germline CDR1 is KGHSH and CDR2 LQKENI. CDR3 sequence reads: CASSPMGFGTEAFF. Looking up the rest from reference TRBV18 and TRBJ1-1 gives the full variable domain: NAGVMQNPRHLVRRRGQEARLRCSPMKGHSHVYWYRQLPEEGLKFMVYLQKENIIDESGMPKERFSAEFPKEGPSILRIQQVVRGDSAAYFCASSPMGFGTEAFFGQGTRLTVV.

The genes are TRBV25-1 and TRBJ2-7; no DNA is available, so the TRBD2 call from TCRdb remains unchecked. CDR3 length equals 13 residues. CDR1 and CDR2 (germline): MGHDK, SYGVNS. The CDR3 loop reads CASTRSGAYEQYF.

The chain has TRBV28 and TRBJ2-5; checking the TCRdb D call of TRBD1 is not possible without DNA. Germline CDR1 MDHEN, CDR2 SYDVKM. CDR3 length: 17 amino acids. The CDR3 reads CASSKHDPQGYQETQYF.

The chain employs TRBV20-1 and TRBJ2-7; TCRdb's assignment of TRBD1 cannot be checked, as there is no DNA. Germline loops: CDR1 DFQATT, CDR2 SNEGSKA (reference sequence). The CDR3 runs 14 residues. CDR3 sequence: CSAAGQGGTYEQYF.

The chain employs TRBV7-6 and TRBJ2-2; TCRdb indicates TRBD1, and absent DNA this call remains unverified. This CDR3 has 17 amino acids. Germline CDR1 is SGHVS and CDR2 is FNYEAQ. CDR3 region: CASSLETGRINTGELFF.

The chain uses TRBV10-3 and TRBJ2-5; checking the TCRdb D call of TRBD1 is not possible without DNA. The CDR3 is made up of 15 amino acids. CDR1 and CDR2 from the germline V gene are ENHRY and SYGVKD. The CDR3 protein is CAINPAEGARETQYF.

The V call is TRBV10-1, the J call TRBJ2-5; TCRdb's D call of TRBD1 is untestable without DNA. Germline loops: CDR1 WNHNN, CDR2 SYGVQD (reference sequence). This CDR3 spans 14 amino acids. CDR3 loop: CASSDETGQETQYF.